This passage covers 23 T cell receptor beta chains from one sample sequenced in a study of T-cell reconstitution after alpha-beta-depleted transplantation in children. The library targeted TCRbeta and was prepared with unique molecular identifiers. From the PCR reads, TCRdb called clonotypes with MiXCR, one entry per CDR3 protein. Of approximately 200,000 distinct CDR3 sequences listed, about 14% are singletons. The sample was PBMCs from the stem cell graft donor, taken from the stem cell graft. The receptors come from a human donor who donated a stem cell graft to a child with acute lymphoblastic leukemia.

Many counts were recorded for this clonotype. CDR3 bases: TGCAGCGTCGCCGGAATTCCTTATGGCTACACCTTC. It is translated as CSVAGIPYGYTF. The V gene is TRBV29-1, the J gene TRBJ1-2; D gene unclear. The CDR3 is made up of 12 amino acids. The V end lost 6 bases, the J end lost 5 bases, and 13 bases lay between the germline ends. The germline gives CDR1 SQVTM, CDR2 ANQGSEA.

In this sample, this clonotype turned up many times. The chain recombines TRBV5-1 with TRBJ2-3; D possibly matches TRBD1 or TRBD2 (6 bases each). Trimming pared 4 bases from V and 3 bases from J, leaving 24 bases between. CDR3 length equals 18 residues. CDR1 is SGHRS and CDR2 is YFSETQ in the germline V gene. For the CDR3, the DNA is TGCGCCAGCAGCCCCACGCCTGGCCGGGGGCGGAGGACAGATACGCAGTATTTT. Protein product: CASSPTPGRGRRTDTQYF.

With regard to this clonotype: A single base separates this from a much larger clone, so it may be a read error. This rearrangement joins TRBV3-1 to TRBJ2-3; perhaps D is TRBD1 or TRBD2 (5 bases each). V was cut by 8 bases and J by 0 bases, with 27 bases left in between. In germline, CDR1 is LGHDT, CDR2 YNNKEL (reference sequence). CDR3 length: 19 amino acids. The CDR3 here is CASCYRDGFTVGSTDTQYF. The CDR3 region has the DNA TGTGCCAGCTGCTACCGGGACGGATTTACAGTTGGGAGCACAGATACGCAGTATTTT.

Ten or more counts support this clonotype. The chain combines TRBV5-1 with TRBJ1-1; 8 nucleotides line up with TRBD1. With 3 bases clipped from V and 5 bases from J, the junction kept 15 bases outside the gene matches. CDR3 length equals 17 residues. Germline assignment: CDR1 SGHRS and CDR2 YFSETQ. The CDR3: CASSSHPRTGFVTEAFF. For the CDR3, the DNA is TGCGCCAGCAGCTCCCACCCCAGGACAGGGTTTGTGACTGAAGCTTTCTTT. Combining the CDR3 with reference TRBV5-1 and TRBJ1-1 gives the whole variable domain KAGVTQTPRYLIKTRGQQVTLSCSPISGHRSVSWYQQTPGQGLQFLFEYFSETQRNKGNFPGRFSGRQFSNSRSEMNVSTLELGDSALYLCASSSHPRTGFVTEAFFGQGTRLTVV.

This chain connects TRBV5-1 to TRBJ2-3; no reliable D call. Germline loops: CDR1 SGHRS, CDR2 YFSETQ. The CDR3 consists of 16 residues. V was clipped by 4 bases and J by 0 bases, with 15 bases between them. This CDR3 reads CASSHLSTSSTDTQYF. In DNA, the CDR3 is TGCGCCAGCAGCCACCTGAGCACCTCTAGCACAGATACGCAGTATTTT.

This clonotype was recorded at least ten times. V is TRBV5-1 and J is TRBJ2-4; TRBD2 matches 7 bases. The CDR3 has 14 residues. Germline V lookup: CDR1 SGHRS, CDR2 YFSETQ. The ends lost 2 bases at V and 2 bases at J; junction bases unmatched: 1. In DNA form, the CDR3 reads TGCGCCAGCAGCTTAGCGGGAACCAAAAACATTCAGTACTTC. It codes for CASSLAGTKNIQYF.

The gene calls are TRBV12-3 or TRBV12-4 and TRBJ1-1; tentatively, D is TRBD1 (6 bases). Trimming cost V 6 bases and J 2 bases, with 19 bases left between them. The CDR3 runs 16 residues. In DNA form, the CDR3 reads TGTGCCAGCAGCCCCGTGGGGGCGGTAATAAACACTGAAGCTTTCTTT. Protein product: CASSPVGAVINTEAFF.

Details on this clonotype: A read error may explain this, as a much larger clone is one base away. The gene calls are TRBV27 and TRBJ2-7; 8 bases are a match to TRBD1. The length of the CDR3 is 17 residues. The V gene's germline CDR1 is MNHEY and CDR2 SMNVEV (reference sequence). CDR3 loop: CASLLARRQGPTYGQYF. In nucleotides, the CDR3 is TGTGCCAGCCTTCTCGCTCGAAGACAGGGGCCAACCTACGGGCAGTACTTC.

This clonotype has ten or more counts. The chain has TRBV10-3 and TRBJ1-2, with D perhaps matching TRBD1 (5 bases). The CDR3 consists of 13 residues. From germline, CDR1 is ENHRY and CDR2 SYGVKD. V lost 3 bases to trimming and J lost 4 bases, with 9 bases between them. The CDR3: CAISEEGPYGYTF. CDR3 nucleotide sequence: TGTGCCATCAGTGAAGAGGGGCCCTATGGCTACACCTTC.

This clonotype was observed at least ten times. V gene TRBV20-1 combines with J gene TRBJ1-4; TRBD1 matches 9 bases. This CDR3 region has 15 residues. The V gene end was trimmed by 6 bases and the J gene end by 5 bases; junction bases not matched to a gene: 10. Germline V gene lookup returns CDR1 DFQATT and CDR2 SNEGSKA (reference sequence). In DNA, the CDR3 is TGCAGTGCGCTACACAGGGGGCGAAAAAATGAAAAACTGTTTTTT. Encoded protein: CSALHRGRKNEKLFF.

V gene TRBV13 combines with J gene TRBJ2-5, with TRBD1 as a possible D gene (5 bases). CDR1 is PRHDT and CDR2 is FYEKMQ in the germline V gene (reference sequence). V was shortened by 6 bases and J by 4 bases, with 30 bases between the two germline ends. CDR3 size: 19 residues. CDR3 amino acids: CASRLYLGGPGKVRETQYF. The CDR3 nucleotides are TGTGCCAGCAGGCTCTATCTCGGCGGCCCAGGGAAGGTACGAGAGACCCAGTACTTC.

This clonotype has ten or more counts. The chain employs TRBV5-5 and TRBJ2-7; TRBD2 aligns across 12 bases. With V trimmed by 5 bases and J by 2 bases, 2 bases remained unmatched. CDR3 length: 14 residues. Germline assignment: CDR1 SGHKS and CDR2 YYEKEE (reference sequence). The CDR3 DNA reads as TGTGCCAGCAGGCCTAGCGGGAGGGCCTACGAGCAGTACTTC. Amino acid sequence: CASRPSGRAYEQYF.

In its sample, this clonotype was seen many times. This chain links TRBV27 with TRBJ1-1; 9 nucleotides align to TRBD1. This CDR3 is built from 16 residues. V shed 6 bases, J shed 1 base, and the junction held 9 bases outside the gene matches. Germline values: CDR1 MNHEY, CDR2 SMNVEV (reference sequence). The DNA of the CDR3 is TGTGCCAGCAGGGACTGGTGGGGACAGGGGAACACTGAAGCTTTCTTT. This encodes CASRDWWGQGNTEAFF.

This clonotype was picked up many times. This CDR3 reads CASRESGYSYEQYF. The CDR3 DNA reads as TGTGCCAGCAGAGAAAGCGGGTACTCCTACGAGCAGTACTTC. V and J are TRBV3-1 and TRBJ2-7; possibly TRBD2 for D (6 bases). Trimming left V 6 bases short and J 0 bases short, with 12 bases between. CDR3 length: 14 amino acids. Germline CDR1 reads LGHDT; CDR2 reads YNNKEL (reference sequence).

The count of this clonotype is one. CDR3 sequence (DNA): TGTGCCAGCAGTGAAGCGAGGGGGGGCAGGGGAAGGGGCGAGCAGTACTTC. This sequence encodes CASSEARGGRGRGEQYF. The genes are TRBV2 and TRBJ2-7; possible D gene TRBD2, 7 bases. The V end lost 0 bases, the J end lost 6 bases, and 21 bases lay between the germline ends. Germline loops: CDR1 SNHLY, CDR2 FYNNEI. This CDR3 has 17 residues.

This clonotype came up many times. The rearrangement uses TRBV4-1 and TRBJ2-1, with 8 bases lining up with TRBD2. V dropped 4 bases and J dropped 7; count of bases not matched to a gene: 9. There are 15 residues in the CDR3. CDR1 and CDR2 from the germline V gene are MGHRA and YSYEKL. This CDR3 reads CASSPGAGGGNEQFF. The CDR3 coding sequence is TGCGCCAGCAGCCCCGGTGCGGGAGGTGGAAATGAGCAGTTCTTC.

This clonotype was observed a handful of times. The rearrangement links TRBV29-1 to TRBJ2-5, with 7 bases fitting TRBD1. The CDR3 has 13 amino acids. CDR1 is SQVTM, CDR2 ANQGSEA, per germline. V trimming: 6 bases; J trimming: 5 bases; junction bases outside the gene matches: 9. In DNA form, the CDR3 reads TGCAGCGTGGAATCGGACAGGAGGGAGACCCAGTACTTC. Its protein is CSVESDRRETQYF.

This clonotype has at least ten counts. This chain joins TRBV11-2 and TRBJ2-2, with D unresolved. This CDR3 contains 16 residues. Trimming took 1 base from V and 3 from J, leaving 12 bases between them. Looked up from germline, CDR1 is SGHAT and CDR2 is FQNNGV. CDR3 protein: CASSLVGPPDTGELFF. CDR3 DNA: TGTGCCAGCAGCTTAGTAGGCCCCCCGGACACCGGGGAGCTGTTTTTT.

The sample holds a few counts of this clonotype. The rearrangement uses TRBV20-1 and TRBJ2-4, with a tentative D call TRBD2 (5 bases). V was trimmed by 1 base and J by 1 base, leaving 8 bases between them. This CDR3 is built from 14 residues. CDR1 and CDR2 (germline): DFQATT, SNEGSKA (reference sequence). CDR3 sequence reads: CSARGGSAKNIQYF. CDR3 in DNA: TGCAGTGCTAGAGGAGGGTCTGCCAAAAACATTCAGTACTTC.

This clonotype was picked up many times. The chain couples TRBV5-1 to TRBJ2-2; the D gene is possibly TRBD1 (5 bases). V was trimmed by 1 base and J by 3 bases, leaving 16 bases between them. The germline gives CDR1 SGHRS, CDR2 YFSETQ. The CDR3 covers 17 residues. CDR3: CASSLLPGKGDTGELFF. The CDR3 region has the DNA TGCGCCAGCAGCTTGTTACCAGGGAAGGGCGACACCGGGGAGCTGTTTTTT. The full variable domain, completed using reference TRBV5-1 and TRBJ2-2, is KAGVTQTPRYLIKTRGQQVTLSCSPISGHRSVSWYQQTPGQGLQFLFEYFSETQRNKGNFPGRFSGRQFSNSRSEMNVSTLELGDSALYLCASSLLPGKGDTGELFFGEGSRLTVL.

The table lists this clonotype with many counts. The rearrangement joins TRBV5-1 to TRBJ2-1; no clear D gene. Trimming took 2 bases from V and 0 from J, leaving 12 bases between them. The CDR3 is 16 residues long. The germline gives CDR1 SGHRS, CDR2 YFSETQ. In nucleotides, the CDR3 is TGCGCCAGCAGCTTAACTCCCGCGAGCTCCTACAATGAGCAGTTCTTC. This codes for CASSLTPASSYNEQFF.

This clonotype was seen repeatedly, ten times or more. V usage is TRBV12-3 or TRBV12-4 and J usage is TRBJ2-3, with 11 bases that match TRBD2. The CDR3 runs to 18 residues. Trimming removed 4 bases from V and 0 bases from J; junction bases left unmatched: 9. This CDR3 is CASSSAGLAALSTDTQYF. The DNA for the CDR3 is TGTGCCAGCAGTTCCGCGGGACTAGCGGCTCTTAGCACAGATACGCAGTATTTT.

This clonotype has at least ten counts. The chain carries TRBV29-1 and TRBJ1-2, with unresolved D. Trimming cost V 2 bases and J 0 bases, with 10 bases left between them. The CDR3 spans 14 residues. The germline gives CDR1 SQVTM, CDR2 ANQGSEA. The DNA of the CDR3 is TGCAGCGTTGAATCACCGGGGTCTAACTATGGCTACACCTTC. As protein: CSVESPGSNYGYTF.